This T cell receptor beta chain was recorded in a study of identical twins' blood T cells. In regard to this clonotype: Its antigen remains unidentified.

This CDR3 comprises 13 residues. Trimming cost V 3 bases and J 11 bases, with 13 bases left between them. The germline V gene has CDR1 SGHTA and CDR2 FQGNSA. TCR cDNA libraries were made from RNA using a previously described, modified protocol. Study processing details: Per-library CDR3 reads ranged roughly 2 to 3.6 million; clonotypes, ~95,000 to ~550,000. TCRdb analysed the 5' RACE reads with MiXCR anew, one entry per CDR3 protein. These V and J calls originate from TCRdb's pipeline instead of the authors' own analysis. This sample yields 300,000 to 400,000 distinct CDR3 sequences, of which about 28% are seen a single time; 6.1% belongs to the top ten. Notes on the study in general: Twins shared more top CDR3 clonotypes than unrelated donors did. Twins reportedly had markedly more similar V usage than unrelated donors, even among out-of-frame TCRbeta clonotypes.

This TCR came from a woman aged 18 to 55 in good health. The V call is TRBV7-2, the J call TRBJ2-2, with a weak D call TRBD2 (6 bases). Sequencing input: PBMCs. CDR3 in DNA: TGTGCCAGCAGCTTCGGGAGTCACCTTGAGCTGTTTTTT. As protein: CASSFGSHLELFF.